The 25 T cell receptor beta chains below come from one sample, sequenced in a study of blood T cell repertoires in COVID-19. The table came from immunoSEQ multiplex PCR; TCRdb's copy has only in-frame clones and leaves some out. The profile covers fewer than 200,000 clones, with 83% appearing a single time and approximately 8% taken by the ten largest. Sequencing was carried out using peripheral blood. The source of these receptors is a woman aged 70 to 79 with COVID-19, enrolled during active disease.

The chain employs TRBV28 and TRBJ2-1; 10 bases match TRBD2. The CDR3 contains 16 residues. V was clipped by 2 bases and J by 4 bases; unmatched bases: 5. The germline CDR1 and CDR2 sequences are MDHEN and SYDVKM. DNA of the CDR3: TGTGCCAGCAGTTTAGGACTAGCGGTTACATACAATGAGCAGTTCTTC. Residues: CASSLGLAVTYNEQFF.

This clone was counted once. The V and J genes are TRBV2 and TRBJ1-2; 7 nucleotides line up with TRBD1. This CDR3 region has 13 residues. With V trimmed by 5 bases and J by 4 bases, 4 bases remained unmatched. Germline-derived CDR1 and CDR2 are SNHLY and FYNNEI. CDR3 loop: CASSLGQLYGYTF. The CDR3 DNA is TGTGCCAGCAGTCTGGGACAGCTCTATGGCTACACCTTC.

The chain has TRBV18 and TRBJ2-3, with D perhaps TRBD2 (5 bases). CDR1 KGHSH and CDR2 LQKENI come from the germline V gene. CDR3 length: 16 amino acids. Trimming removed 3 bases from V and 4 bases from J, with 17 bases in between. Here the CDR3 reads CASSPDRTGLADTQYF. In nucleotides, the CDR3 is TGTGCCAGCTCACCGGATCGAACGGGATTGGCAGATACGCAGTATTTT. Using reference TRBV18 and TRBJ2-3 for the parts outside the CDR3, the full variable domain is NAGVMQNPRHLVRRRGQEARLRCSPMKGHSHVYWYRQLPEEGLKFMVYLQKENIIDESGMPKERFSAEFPKEGPSILRIQQVVRGDSAAYFCASSPDRTGLADTQYFGPGTRLTVL.

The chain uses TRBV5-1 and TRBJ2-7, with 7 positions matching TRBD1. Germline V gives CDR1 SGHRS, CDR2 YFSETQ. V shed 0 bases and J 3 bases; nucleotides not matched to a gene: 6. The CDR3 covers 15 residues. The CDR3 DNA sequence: TGCGCCAGCAGCTTGGACAGGGGATCGGTCTACGAGCAGTACTTC. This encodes CASSLDRGSVYEQYF.

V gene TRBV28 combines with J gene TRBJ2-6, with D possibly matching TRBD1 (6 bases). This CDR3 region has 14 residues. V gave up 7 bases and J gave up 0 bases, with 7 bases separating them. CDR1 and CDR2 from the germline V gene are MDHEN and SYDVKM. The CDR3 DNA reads TGTGCCAGCATGGACAGCTCTGGGGCCAACGTCCTGACTTTC. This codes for CASMDSSGANVLTF.

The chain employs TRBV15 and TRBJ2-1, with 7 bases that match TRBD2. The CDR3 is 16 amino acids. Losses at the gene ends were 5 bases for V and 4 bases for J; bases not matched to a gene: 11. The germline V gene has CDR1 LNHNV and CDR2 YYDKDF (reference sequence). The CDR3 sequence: CATSAYSGLNYNEQFF. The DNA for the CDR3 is TGTGCCACCAGCGCTTACTCGGGACTAAATTACAATGAGCAGTTCTTC.

The CDR3 nucleotides are TGTGCCACTCAGGAAGTAACAGGGGGTGGCTATGGCTACACCTTC. The encoded protein is CATQEVTGGGYGYTF. This chain connects TRBV19 to TRBJ1-2, with TRBD1 matching 8 bases. This CDR3 spans 15 amino acids. With 10 bases clipped from V and 4 bases from J, the junction kept 14 bases outside the gene matches. The germline V gene has CDR1 LNHDA and CDR2 SQIVND (reference sequence).

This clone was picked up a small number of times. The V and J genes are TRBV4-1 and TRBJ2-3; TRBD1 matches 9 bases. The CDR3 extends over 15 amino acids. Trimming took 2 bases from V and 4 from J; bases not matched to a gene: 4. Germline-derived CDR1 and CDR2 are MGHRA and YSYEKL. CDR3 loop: CASSQPGQGSDTQYF. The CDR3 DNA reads TGCGCCAGCAGCCAACCGGGACAGGGATCAGATACGCAGTATTTT.

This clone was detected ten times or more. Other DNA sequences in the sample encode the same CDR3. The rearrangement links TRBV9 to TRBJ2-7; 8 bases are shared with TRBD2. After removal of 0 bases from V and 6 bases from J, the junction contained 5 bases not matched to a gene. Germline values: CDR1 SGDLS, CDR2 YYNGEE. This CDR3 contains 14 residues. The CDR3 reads CASSVDAGGLEQYF. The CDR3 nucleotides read TGTGCCAGCAGCGTAGATGCGGGAGGACTCGAGCAGTACTTC.

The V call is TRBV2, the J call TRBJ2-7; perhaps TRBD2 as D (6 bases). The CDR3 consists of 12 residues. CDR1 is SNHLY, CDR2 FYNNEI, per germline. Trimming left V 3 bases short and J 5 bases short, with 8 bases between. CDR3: CASSEWRDEQYF. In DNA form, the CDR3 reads TGTGCCAGCAGTGAGTGGAGGGACGAGCAGTACTTC.

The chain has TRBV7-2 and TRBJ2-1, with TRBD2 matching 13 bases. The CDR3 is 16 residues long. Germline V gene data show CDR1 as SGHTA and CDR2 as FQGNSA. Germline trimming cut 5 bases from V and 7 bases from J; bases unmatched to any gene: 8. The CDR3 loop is CASSPSGLAGINEQFF. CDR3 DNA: TGTGCCAGCAGCCCCTCGGGACTAGCGGGAATAAATGAGCAGTTCTTC.

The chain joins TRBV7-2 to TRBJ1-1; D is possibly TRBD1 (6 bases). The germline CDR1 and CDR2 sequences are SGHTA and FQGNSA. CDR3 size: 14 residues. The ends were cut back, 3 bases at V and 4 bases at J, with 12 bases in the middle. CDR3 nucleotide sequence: TGTGCCAGCAGCTTTACAGGGTTAAGCACTGAAGCTTTCTTT. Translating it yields CASSFTGLSTEAFF.

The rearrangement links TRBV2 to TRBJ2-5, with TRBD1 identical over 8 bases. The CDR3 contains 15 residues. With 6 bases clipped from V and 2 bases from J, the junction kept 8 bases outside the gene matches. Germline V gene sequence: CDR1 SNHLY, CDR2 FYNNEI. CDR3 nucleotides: TGTGCCAGCAGGGCGACAGGGGTTGGTCAAGAGACCCAGTACTTC. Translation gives CASRATGVGQETQYF.

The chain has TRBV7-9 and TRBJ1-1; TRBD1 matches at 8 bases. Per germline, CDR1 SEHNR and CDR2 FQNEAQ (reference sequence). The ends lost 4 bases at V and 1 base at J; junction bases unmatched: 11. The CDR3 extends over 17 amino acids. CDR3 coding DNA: TGTGCCAGCAGCTCCACCCGACAGGGGCTAGGGAACACTGAAGCTTTCTTT. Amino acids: CASSSTRQGLGNTEAFF. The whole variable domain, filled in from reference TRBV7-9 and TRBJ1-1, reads DTGVSQNPRHKITKRGQNVTFRCDPISEHNRLYWYRQTLGQGPEFLTYFQNEAQLEKSRLLSDRFSAERPKGSFSTLEIQRTEQGDSAMYLCASSSTRQGLGNTEAFFGQGTRLTVV.

As DNA, the CDR3 is TGTGCCAGCTCTGTCCTAGCGGGAGAGTCCGAGCAGTACTTC. Translation: CASSVLAGESEQYF. The chain uses TRBV18 and TRBJ2-7, with TRBD2 identical over 10 bases. The junction had 8 bases not matched to a gene; V was cut back by 6 bases and J by 6 bases. This CDR3 is 14 amino acids long. The germline CDR1 and CDR2 sequences are KGHSH and LQKENI.

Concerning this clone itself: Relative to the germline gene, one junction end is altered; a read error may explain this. CDR3 in amino acids: CASSIGAGGVRNEQFF. For the CDR3, the DNA is TGTGCTAGTAGTATAGGGGCGGGAGGTGTGCGGAATGAGCAGTTCTTC. The rearrangement joins TRBV19 to TRBJ2-1, with 8 positions matching TRBD2. CDR1 and CDR2 (germline): LNHDA, SQIVND (reference sequence). The CDR3 length is 16 residues.

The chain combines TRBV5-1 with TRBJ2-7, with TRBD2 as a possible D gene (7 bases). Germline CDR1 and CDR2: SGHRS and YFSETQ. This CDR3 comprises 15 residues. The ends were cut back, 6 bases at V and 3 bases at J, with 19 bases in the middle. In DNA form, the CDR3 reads TGCGCCAGCACCATCAATATGAGGGGGGGCTACGAGCAGTACTTC. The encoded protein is CASTINMRGGYEQYF.

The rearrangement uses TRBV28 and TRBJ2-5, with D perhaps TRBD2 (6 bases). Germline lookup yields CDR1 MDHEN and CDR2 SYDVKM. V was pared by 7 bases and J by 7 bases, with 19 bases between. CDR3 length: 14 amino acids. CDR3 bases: TGTGCCAGCACCGGGGGATCCCAATATGGGACCCAGTACTTC. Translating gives CASTGGSQYGTQYF.

CDR3 nucleotides: TGCGCCAGCAGCTTGGCGGGGACAGGCCTCTCCTACGAGCAGTACTTC. This sequence encodes CASSLAGTGLSYEQYF. This chain connects TRBV5-1 to TRBJ2-7; 8 bases are a match to TRBD1. V was clipped by 0 bases and J by 0 bases; unmatched bases: 5. Germline CDR1 and CDR2: SGHRS and YFSETQ. This CDR3 contains 16 residues.

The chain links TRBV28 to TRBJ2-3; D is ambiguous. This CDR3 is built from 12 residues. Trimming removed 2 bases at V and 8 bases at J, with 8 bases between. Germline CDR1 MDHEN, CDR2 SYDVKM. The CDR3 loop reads CASSLPGATQYF. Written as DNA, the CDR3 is TGTGCCAGCAGTTTACCGGGTGCTACGCAGTATTTT.

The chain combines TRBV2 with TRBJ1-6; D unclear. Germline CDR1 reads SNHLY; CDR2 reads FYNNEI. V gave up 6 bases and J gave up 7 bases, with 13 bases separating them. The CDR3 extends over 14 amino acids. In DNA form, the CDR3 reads TGTGCCAGCAGCTTCGCCGCGGGCAATTCACCCCTCCACTTT. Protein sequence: CASSFAAGNSPLHF. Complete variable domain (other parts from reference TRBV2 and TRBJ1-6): EPEVTQTPSHQVTQMGQEVILRCVPISNHLYFYWYRQILGQKVEFLVSFYNNEISEKSEIFDDQFSVERPDGSNFTLKIRSTKLEDSAMYFCASSFAAGNSPLHFGNGTRLTVT.

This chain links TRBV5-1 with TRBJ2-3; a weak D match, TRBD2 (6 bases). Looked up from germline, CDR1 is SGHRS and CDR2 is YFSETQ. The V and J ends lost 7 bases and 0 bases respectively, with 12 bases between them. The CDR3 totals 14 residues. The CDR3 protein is CASRLGGSTDTQYF. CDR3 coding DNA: TGCGCCAGCCGGCTAGGAGGGAGCACAGATACGCAGTATTTT.

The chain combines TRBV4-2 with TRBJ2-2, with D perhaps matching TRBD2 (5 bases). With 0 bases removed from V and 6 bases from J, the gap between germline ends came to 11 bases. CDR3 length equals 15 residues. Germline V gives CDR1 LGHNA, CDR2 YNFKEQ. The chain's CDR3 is CASSQDWLASGELFF. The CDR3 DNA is TGTGCCAGCAGCCAAGATTGGTTAGCGTCCGGGGAGCTGTTTTTT.

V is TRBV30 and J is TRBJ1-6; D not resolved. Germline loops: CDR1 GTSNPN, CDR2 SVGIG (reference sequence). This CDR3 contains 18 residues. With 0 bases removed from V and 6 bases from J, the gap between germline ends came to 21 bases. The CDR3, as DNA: TGTGCCTGGAGTGTATCTAGGACTTGGGGAATCAGTAATTCACCCCTCCACTTT. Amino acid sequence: CAWSVSRTWGISNSPLHF.

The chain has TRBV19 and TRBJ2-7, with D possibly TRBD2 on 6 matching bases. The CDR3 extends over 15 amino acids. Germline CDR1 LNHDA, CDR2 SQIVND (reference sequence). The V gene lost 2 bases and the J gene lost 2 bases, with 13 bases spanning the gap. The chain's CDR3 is CASSIRTAGTYEQYF. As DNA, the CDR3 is TGTGCCAGTAGTATACGAACGGCGGGAACCTACGAGCAGTACTTC.